This paragraph reports one T cell receptor (beta chain). This record belongs to a study of cytomegalovirus exposure and HLA in healthy donors. The CDR3 has 14 amino acids. Unmatched junction bases numbered 3, after V lost 4 bases and J lost 1 base. In germline, CDR1 is MDHEN, CDR2 SYDVKM. The study ran its PCR with 60 Vbeta and 13 Jbeta primers. Sequencing used immunoSEQ multiplex PCR; TCRdb keeps in-frame clones, though not all of them. The sample consists of over 100,000 clones, over 60% of them appearing once. Sequences were obtained from PBMCs. This clonotype was sampled from a man younger than 45 in good health and CMV-seropositive. The V call is TRBV28, the J call TRBJ1-2; TRBD1 matches at 7 bases. The CDR3: CASSSTGSNYGYTF. CDR3 nucleotides: TGTGCCAGCAGTTCGACAGGGAGTAACTATGGCTACACCTTC.